Listed below are T cell receptor beta chains from one sample, sequenced in a study of blood T cell repertoires in COVID-19. Assay used: immunoSEQ multiplex PCR; TCRdb lists only in-frame clones, some missing. The table shows 300,000 to 400,000 clones, with roughly 88% occurring only once. Sequences were obtained from peripheral blood. Receptors were obtained from a woman in her twenties or thirties with COVID-19, enrolled during active disease. CDR3s include the opening cysteine and the closing phenylalanine or tryptophan. Each record gives: V gene, J gene, clone size, CDR3 protein. A row's size may be missing; if present it is once, few, many or a size class.

TRBV28	TRBJ1-2	.	CASSPLTNYGYTF
TRBV9	TRBJ2-1	.	CASSRDLSSYNEQFF
TRBV20-1	TRBJ2-2	.	CSASIQGYPGELFF
TRBV9	TRBJ2-1	once	CASGTRSSNEQFF
TRBV2	TRBJ1-6	.	CASSRGTGSSPLHF
TRBV6-5	TRBJ1-3	.	CASSSRGGERNTIYF
TRBV18	TRBJ2-7	once	CASSPPSGPYEQYF
TRBV30	TRBJ1-2	.	CASPKSNYGYTF
TRBV7-9	TRBJ1-1	few	CASSLLGTTEAFF
TRBV27	TRBJ1-2	.	CASSAAGGGYTF
TRBV19	TRBJ2-1	.	CASSRGGQGINEQFF
TRBV19	TRBJ1-1	.	CASSIARVEAFF
TRBV5-1	TRBJ1-1	.	CASSLSTDSNTEAFF
TRBV30	TRBJ1-5	.	CAWSNEGTFNQPQHF
TRBV5-4	TRBJ2-7	.	CASSIEREGSYEQYF
TRBV7-6	TRBJ1-1	.	CASSSDRGGLNTEAFF
TRBV12-3/TRBV12-4	TRBJ2-7	.	CASSLRGTGEQYF
TRBV9	TRBJ1-2	.	CASSVLVDGGEGYTF
TRBV29-1	TRBJ2-1	.	CSVGLAGEQFF
TRBV12-5	TRBJ1-2	.	CASGLDRAVNGYTF
TRBV7-8	TRBJ2-1	.	CASSLLAGINNEQFF
TRBV4-1	TRBJ2-7	.	CASSQVALSAYEQYF